This TCR beta chain came from a study of molecular identifiers for immune sequencing clone quantification. TCRdb ran MiXCR on the PCR reads and lists one entry per CDR3 protein. The sample lists approximately 500,000 distinct CDR3 sequences; 20% to 25% were seen once. CDR1 MNHEY and CDR2 SVGEGT come from the germline V gene. The length of the CDR3 is 15 residues. V was pared by 4 bases and J by 4 bases, with 6 bases of the junction left unmatched. Whole-study findings and limits: Identical TCR molecules sharing a barcode could underestimate highly expanded clone sizes. Jurkat TCR RNA spiked in from one cell (amid about a million naive cells) was reportedly detectable. Under 1% of molecules in naive cells, but over 97% of effector molecules, belonged to clones above 20 RNA copies.

This clonotype occurred a few times. Its target is unknown. V and J are TRBV6-2 or TRBV6-3 and TRBJ2-2; 7 nucleotides agree with TRBD1. The sequencing sample was made of naive CD8+ T cells from blood, with Jurkat cell RNA spiked in. Subset of the sample: FACS-sorted CD8+CD4-CCR7+CD45RA+ naive T cells. This TCR derives from a human donor in good health. Some libraries in this study had Jurkat cell RNA spiked in. The CDR3 DNA reads TGTGCCAGCAGTTCCGACAGGGCGGGCACCGGGGAGCTGTTTTTT. Encoded protein: CASSSDRAGTGELFF.